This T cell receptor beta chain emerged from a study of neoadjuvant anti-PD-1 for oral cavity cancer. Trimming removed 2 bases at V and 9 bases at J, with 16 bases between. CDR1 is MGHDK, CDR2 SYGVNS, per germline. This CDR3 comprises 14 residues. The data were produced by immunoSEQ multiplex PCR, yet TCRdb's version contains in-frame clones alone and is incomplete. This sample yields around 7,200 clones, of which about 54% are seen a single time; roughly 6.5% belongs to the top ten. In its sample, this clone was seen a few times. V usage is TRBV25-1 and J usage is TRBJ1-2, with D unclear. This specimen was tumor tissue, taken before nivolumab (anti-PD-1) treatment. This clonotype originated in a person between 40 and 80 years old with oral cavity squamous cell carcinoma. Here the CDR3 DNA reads TGTGCCAGCAGTGAAAGGGTGGACCTGACGAGCTACACCTTC. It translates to CASSERVDLTSYTF.